The entry below describes one T cell receptor (beta chain). The CDR3 covers 15 residues. Trimming shortened V by 6 bases and J by 0 bases, and 14 bases separated the two germline ends. Germline-derived CDR1 and CDR2 are MNHEY and SVGAGI. The data originate from a study of cytomegalovirus exposure and HLA in healthy donors. PCR involved 60 Vbeta and 13 Jbeta primers. Libraries were prepared by immunoSEQ multiplex PCR; TCRdb keeps only in-frame clonotypes and omits some of them. The repertoire holds about 220,000 clones, with over 80% as singletons. This receptor was obtained from a boy aged 2 to 10 in good health and CMV-seronegative. Sequenced: PBMCs. This chain joins TRBV6-5 and TRBJ1-2; tentatively, D is TRBD1 (5 bases). The DNA for the CDR3 is TGTGCCAGCAGCCGCGCGGGGGTAACTAACTATGGCTACACCTTC. This sequence encodes CASSRAGVTNYGYTF.